These T cell receptor beta chains were read from a single sample in a study of blood T cell repertoires in COVID-19. The data were produced by immunoSEQ multiplex PCR, yet TCRdb's version contains in-frame clones alone and is incomplete. The sample includes roughly 200,000 clones, approximately 80% of them seen just once. What was sequenced was PBMCs or T cells enriched from blood (not recorded which). The receptors were sampled from an older woman with acute COVID-19. CDR3s include the opening cysteine and the closing phenylalanine or tryptophan. A D gene is named only where the DNA matches it firmly. Rows give clone size only sometimes, using once, few, many, or a class for an expanded clone.

v_gene,abundance,j_gene,d_gene,CDR3nt,CDR3aa
TRBV7-2,.,TRBJ1-4,.,TGTGCCAGCAGCTCTCAGGTGGCAACTAATGAAAAACTGTTTTTT,CASSSQVATNEKLFF
TRBV3-1/TRBV3-2,.,TRBJ2-4,.,TGTGCCAGCAGCCAATCCCGGGTTGTAAACATTCAGTACTTC,CASSQSRVVNIQYF
TRBV2,.,TRBJ2-5,.,TGTGCCAGCAGTGGCCCGGGGACTCAAGAAAAGTACCAAGAGACCCAGTACTTC,CASSGPGTQEKYQETQYF
TRBV21-1,.,TRBJ2-6,.,TGTGCCAGCAGCCACGGGCAGGGCCCTGGGGCCAACGTCCTGACTTTC,CASSHGQGPGANVLTF
TRBV3-1/TRBV3-2,.,TRBJ2-3,TRBD2,TGTGCCAGCAGCCCGTCGGGGGGGGTTGCAGATACGCAGTATTTT,CASSPSGGVADTQYF
TRBV14,.,TRBJ1-1,.,TGTGCCAGCAGCCAAGTAGGGGACACTGAAGCTTTCTTT,CASSQVGDTEAFF
TRBV19,.,TRBJ1-2,.,TGTGCCAGTAGTACCCTAGATGGCTACACCTTC,CASSTLDGYTF
TRBV7-2,.,TRBJ2-3,.,TGTGCCAGCAGCTTATCCGTTGATACGCAGTATTTT,CASSLSVDTQYF
TRBV19,.,TRBJ1-5,.,TGTGCCAGTAGTATACCAAATAGCAATCAGCCCCAGCATTTT,CASSIPNSNQPQHF
TRBV5-4,.,TRBJ2-1,.,TGTGCCAGCAGGAAAACTGGGGCCCCCAATGAGCAGTTCTTC,CASRKTGAPNEQFF
TRBV6-5,.,TRBJ1-1,.,TGTGCCAGCAGTCGCCCAAGGAGCACTGAAGCTTTCTTT,CASSRPRSTEAFF
TRBV5-5,.,TRBJ1-4,TRBD1,TGTGCCAGCAGCTCACAACCGACAGGGGGGAATGAAAAACTGTTTTTT,CASSSQPTGGNEKLFF
TRBV7-8,.,TRBJ2-1,TRBD2,TGTGCCAGCAGCGACCGAACCAGAAAGACTAGCGGGGGGGTCGGTGAGCAGTTCTTC,CASSDRTRKTSGGVGEQFF
TRBV5-1,.,TRBJ2-3,TRBD2,TGCGCCAGCAGCGTACTAGCGGGAGTTACAGATACGCAGTATTTT,CASSVLAGVTDTQYF
TRBV7-2,.,TRBJ1-1,TRBD1,TGTGCCAGCAGCCCCGGACAGGGGAACACTGAAGCTTTCTTT,CASSPGQGNTEAFF
TRBV29-1,.,TRBJ1-6,.,TGCAGCGTCCGGACCCGCGCGGAGGGTTCACCCCTCCACTTT,CSVRTRAEGSPLHF
TRBV19,.,TRBJ2-1,.,TGTGCCACTCGGGACACCCCCGCAGCATCCTACAATGAGCAGTTCTTC,CATRDTPAASYNEQFF
TRBV5-1,once,TRBJ2-3,TRBD2,TGCGCCAGCACTCTAGCGGGGTTTCCCACAGATACGCAGTATTTT,CASTLAGFPTDTQYF
TRBV9,.,TRBJ1-2,.,TGTGCCAGCAGCTTGGGCAGGGACTATGGCTACACCTTC,CASSLGRDYGYTF
TRBV19,.,TRBJ1-5,TRBD1,TGTGCCAGTAGTATTGGGACAGGGGAAACCAATCAGCCCCAGCATTTT,CASSIGTGETNQPQHF
TRBV19,.,TRBJ2-2,TRBD2,TGTGCCAGTGAAACCTATAGCGGGAGCCTCACCGGGGAGCTGTTTTTT,CASETYSGSLTGELFF
TRBV2,once,TRBJ1-1,.,TGTGCCAGCAGGCTTCGCGGGGACACTGAAGCTTTCTTT,CASRLRGDTEAFF
TRBV30,few,TRBJ2-7,TRBD1,TGTGCCTGGAAAAACCGGGACAGGGTAAGCGAGCAGTACTTC,CAWKNRDRVSEQYF
TRBV7-2,.,TRBJ2-1,TRBD2,TGTGCCAGCAGCTTGGGGGGGTTACCCTCCTACAATGAGCAGTTCTTC,CASSLGGLPSYNEQFF
TRBV5-1,.,TRBJ2-5,.,TGCGCCAGCAGCTTGTGGCTAGCTGGAGAGACCCAGTACTTC,CASSLWLAGETQYF
TRBV2,once,TRBJ2-5,.,TGTGCCAGTAAGAAGTGGCATCTGAGGCGGGCGGGTCAAGAGACCCAGTACTTC,CASKKWHLRRAGQETQYF
TRBV28,few,TRBJ1-5,.,TGTGCCAGCAGAGGTCCTAGGGGCAGTCAGCCCCAGCATTTT,CASRGPRGSQPQHF
TRBV9,.,TRBJ1-2,TRBD1,TGTGCCAGCAGCGCCCAGATTGAGAGGACAGGGGATGGCTACACCTTC,CASSAQIERTGDGYTF
TRBV7-9,.,TRBJ1-6,TRBD1,TGTGCCAGCAGCCTCACAGGGACAGGGGATTCACCCCTCCACTTT,CASSLTGTGDSPLHF
TRBV4-2,.,TRBJ1-4,.,TGTGCCAGCAGCCTAAACAGGGTAACTAATGAAAAACTGTTTTTT,CASSLNRVTNEKLFF
TRBV5-1,.,TRBJ1-2,TRBD1,TGCGCCAGCAGCTCTGGCGGGACAGCCATGGGGTATGGCTACACCTTC,CASSSGGTAMGYGYTF
TRBV4-2,once,TRBJ1-1,.,TGTGCCAGCAGCCAACCTACAGGATGGCTGAACACTGAAGCTTTCTTT,CASSQPTGWLNTEAFF